One and the same sample provided the 17 T cell receptor beta chains below, sequenced in a study of blood T cell repertoires in COVID-19 (TCRdb year 2020). Library preparation employed the immunoSEQ multiplex PCR assay. TCRdb obtained this table from immuneACCESS and retained in-frame rearrangements with V and J assigned. These tables miss some clones; where compared with another copy, unresolved V genes account for less than half of the shortfall, and the remainder is unexplained. Within this sample are around 60,000 clones, with nearly 90% of them counted one time only. The leading ten clones occupy 10% to 15% of the sample. Sequencing input: peripheral blood. All receptors come from a man between 60 and 70 years old with active COVID-19.

This chain joins TRBV5-4 and TRBJ1-2, with a possible D match to TRBD1 (6 bases). V was pared by 4 bases and J by 6 bases, with 10 bases between. Germline CDR1 reads SGHNT; CDR2 reads YYREEE (reference sequence). The CDR3 totals 12 residues. The CDR3 bases are TGTGCCAGCAGCGCAGACAGGAATGGCTACACCTTC. Protein product: CASSADRNGYTF.

This sequence joins TRBV18 and TRBJ2-1, with a possible D match to TRBD2 (5 bases). Germline assignment: CDR1 KGHSH and CDR2 LQKENI. The CDR3 extends over 12 amino acids. Trimming took off 6 bases at V and 9 bases at J, with 12 bases between the two ends. CDR3 protein: CASSLASAEQFF. In DNA form, the CDR3 reads TGTGCCAGCTCGCTAGCCTCCGCTGAGCAGTTCTTC.

The CDR3 DNA reads as TGTGCCAGCAGTTTGACAGGGATGGATGGAAACATTCAGTACTTC. Residues: CASSLTGMDGNIQYF. The rearrangement uses TRBV28 and TRBJ2-4; 7 bases match TRBD1. Germline CDR1 MDHEN, CDR2 SYDVKM. This CDR3 has 15 residues. The V gene end was trimmed by 3 bases and the J gene end by 6 bases; junction bases not matched to a gene: 8.

The genes are TRBV5-1 and TRBJ2-5; 8 bases are a match to TRBD1. Unmatched junction bases numbered 3, after V lost 4 bases and J lost 4 bases. The CDR3 has 13 amino acids. Germline CDR1 reads SGHRS; CDR2 reads YFSETQ. Here the CDR3 reads CASSGQGRETQYF. In nucleotides, the CDR3 is TGCGCCAGCAGCGGACAGGGACGAGAGACCCAGTACTTC.

The V call is TRBV5-1, the J call TRBJ2-1; D is unresolved. The CDR3 is made up of 14 amino acids. V lost 1 base and J 6 bases, leaving 11 bases between the germline ends. Germline assignment: CDR1 SGHRS and CDR2 YFSETQ. The CDR3 DNA follows: TGCGCCAGCAGCTTGAACAGTTTATTCAATGAGCAGTTCTTC. Its translation is CASSLNSLFNEQFF.

Note on this clone: The junction does not match germline at one end; this may be a read error. The chain couples TRBV9 to TRBJ2-1, with 9 bases identical to TRBD2. The CDR3 is made up of 14 amino acids. Germline V gene sequence: CDR1 SGDLS, CDR2 YYNGEE. The CDR3 sequence: CASNVAGEVNEQFF. CDR3 coding DNA: TGTGCCAGCAACGTAGCGGGAGAGGTTAATGAGCAGTTCTTC.

CDR3 DNA sequence: TGTGCCAGCAGCTTAGGAGGATATGGAAACACCATATATTTT. Residues: CASSLGGYGNTIYF. The V and J genes are TRBV7-3 and TRBJ1-3; D is uncertain. CDR3 size: 14 residues. Germline CDR1 SGHTA, CDR2 FQGTGA. The V and J ends lost 2 bases and 3 bases respectively, with 8 bases between them.

The genes are TRBV28 and TRBJ1-2; 7 bases match TRBD1. Trimming at V came to 8 bases and at J to 8 bases, leaving 20 bases not matched to a gene. The germline V gene has CDR1 MDHEN and CDR2 SYDVKM. The CDR3 loop spans 16 amino acids. The CDR3 spells CASRHGAGQPTPGYTF. The DNA for the CDR3 is TGTGCCAGCCGGCATGGGGCGGGACAGCCCACGCCGGGCTACACCTTC.

J is TRBJ1-2 and V is TRBV28; TRBD1 matches 9 bases. Germline V gene data show CDR1 as MDHEN and CDR2 as SYDVKM. With 2 bases clipped from V and 7 bases from J, the junction kept 5 bases outside the gene matches. CDR3 size: 14 residues. CDR3 nucleotide sequence: TGTGCCAGCAGTTTAACAGGGGGCGGAGTTGGCTACACCTTC. Translating gives CASSLTGGGVGYTF.

This clone was counted once. This rearrangement joins TRBV6-5 to TRBJ2-2; the D is unclear. Germline values: CDR1 MNHEY, CDR2 SVGAGI. V was trimmed by 5 bases and J by 1 base, leaving 11 bases between them. The CDR3 runs to 15 residues. The CDR3 loop reads CASSRRSMNTGELFF. The CDR3, as DNA: TGTGCCAGCAGTCGAAGGAGTATGAACACCGGGGAGCTGTTTTTT.

As for this clone: At one boundary the junction diverges from the germline segment, which might be a read error. The chain employs TRBV7-7 and TRBJ2-5; tentative D call: TRBD2 (5 bases). CDR1 SSHAT and CDR2 FNYEAQ come from the germline V gene (reference sequence). The CDR3 consists of 15 residues. CDR3: CASSPRASLQETQYF. The CDR3 nucleotides are TGTGCTAGCAGCCCCCGGGCTAGCCTACAAGAGACCCAGTACTTC.

With regard to this clone: Other nucleotide sequences in the sample specify the same CDR3. The V and J genes are TRBV20-1 and TRBJ1-1; D is unresolved. This CDR3 is built from 11 residues. The V gene's germline CDR1 is DFQATT and CDR2 SNEGSKA (reference sequence). V was clipped by 6 bases and J by 2 bases, with 7 bases between them. The CDR3 spells CSAPTNTEAFF. CDR3 coding DNA: TGCAGTGCCCCGACTAACACTGAAGCTTTCTTT.

With regard to this clone: Germline is not matched at one junction end, which may reflect a read error. J is TRBJ2-1 and V is TRBV24-1; the D gene is possibly TRBD2 (5 bases). Germline CDR1 KGHDR, CDR2 SFDVKD. There are 14 residues in the CDR3. In DNA, the CDR3 is TGTGCCACCGGTGAACGGGGAACCTACAATGAGCAGTTCTTC. It encodes CATGERGTYNEQFF.

The J gene is TRBJ2-6, the V gene TRBV30, with a possible D match to TRBD1 (5 bases). Germline CDR1 and CDR2: GTSNPN and SVGIG (reference sequence). Trimming took off 5 bases at V and 0 bases at J, with 14 bases between the two ends. The CDR3 sequence is 16 residues long. CDR3 residues: CAWGGTGSSGANVLTF. In DNA, the CDR3 is TGTGCCTGGGGTGGAACAGGAAGCTCTGGGGCCAACGTCCTGACTTTC.

V is TRBV6-1 and J is TRBJ2-7; D call uncertain. Germline V gene data show CDR1 as MNHNS and CDR2 as SASEGT. The CDR3 covers 14 residues. Trimming took 2 bases from V and 2 from J, leaving 10 bases between them. CDR3 in DNA: TGTGCCAGCAGTGAAATGAACCTACCCTACGAGCAGTACTTC. Protein product: CASSEMNLPYEQYF.

In DNA form, the CDR3 reads TGCGCCAGCAGCCAAGATCACCCCACAGGGCTAACCTGGGCCAACGTCCTGACTTTC. It encodes CASSQDHPTGLTWANVLTF. V usage is TRBV4-1 and J usage is TRBJ2-6; possibly TRBD1 for D (6 bases). Germline V lookup: CDR1 MGHRA, CDR2 YSYEKL. V was clipped by 0 bases and J by 5 bases, with 20 bases between them. The CDR3 loop spans 19 amino acids.

This rearrangement joins TRBV3-1 (or the pseudogene TRBV3-2) to TRBJ1-2; D is uncertain. The ends were cut back, 2 bases at V and 2 bases at J, with 9 bases in the middle. CDR3 length: 14 amino acids. Germline V gene data show CDR1 as LGHDT and CDR2 as YNNKEL (reference sequence). CDR3 region: CASSQITENYGYTF. The CDR3 nucleotides are TGTGCCAGCAGCCAAATCACAGAGAACTATGGCTACACCTTC.